Below are 3 T cell receptor beta chains sequenced from a single sample in a study of Graves' ophthalmopathy and Graves' hyperthyroidism. From RNA, the CDR3 regions of TCR beta chains were amplified and sequenced. First-round RT-PCR relied on HTBI primers, and a second-round multiplex PCR came next. TCRdb itself ran the multiplex PCR reads through MiXCR, one entry per CDR3 protein. The data show approximately 480,000 distinct CDR3 sequences, approximately 15% seen once. The sequencing input was blood. All receptors derive from a woman in her twenties or thirties with Graves' ophthalmopathy.

This clonotype has only a few counts. The V call is TRBV18, the J call TRBJ2-4; D is ambiguous. CDR1 and CDR2 (germline): KGHSH, LQKENI. V was trimmed by 3 bases and J by 6 bases, leaving 9 bases between them. This CDR3 is 13 amino acids long. This chain's CDR3 is CASSPLDANIQYF. As DNA, the CDR3 is TGTGCCAGCTCACCCCTTGACGCAAACATTCAGTACTTC.

This clonotype came up many times. This rearrangement joins TRBV6-5 to TRBJ2-5; D possibly corresponds to TRBD1 (6 bases). V was clipped by 0 bases and J by 5 bases, with 13 bases between them. CDR3 size: 15 residues. CDR1 is MNHEY and CDR2 is SVGAGI in the germline V gene. The CDR3 sequence is CASSYSGARRETQYF. Written as DNA, the CDR3 is TGTGCCAGCAGTTACTCGGGGGCGAGGCGCGAGACCCAGTACTTC.

This clonotype was seen ten or more times. The V gene is TRBV5-1, the J gene TRBJ1-2; 7 bases align to TRBD1. The CDR3 runs 13 residues. The germline CDR1 and CDR2 sequences are SGHRS and YFSETQ. J lost 4 bases, V lost 4 bases, and 4 bases had no gene match. The CDR3 DNA reads TGCGCCAGCAGCCCGGGACAGATCTATGGCTACACCTTC. It encodes CASSPGQIYGYTF. The variable domain in full, with the rest retrieved from reference TRBV5-1 and TRBJ1-2, is KAGVTQTPRYLIKTRGQQVTLSCSPISGHRSVSWYQQTPGQGLQFLFEYFSETQRNKGNFPGRFSGRQFSNSRSEMNVSTLELGDSALYLCASSPGQIYGYTFGSGTRLTVV.